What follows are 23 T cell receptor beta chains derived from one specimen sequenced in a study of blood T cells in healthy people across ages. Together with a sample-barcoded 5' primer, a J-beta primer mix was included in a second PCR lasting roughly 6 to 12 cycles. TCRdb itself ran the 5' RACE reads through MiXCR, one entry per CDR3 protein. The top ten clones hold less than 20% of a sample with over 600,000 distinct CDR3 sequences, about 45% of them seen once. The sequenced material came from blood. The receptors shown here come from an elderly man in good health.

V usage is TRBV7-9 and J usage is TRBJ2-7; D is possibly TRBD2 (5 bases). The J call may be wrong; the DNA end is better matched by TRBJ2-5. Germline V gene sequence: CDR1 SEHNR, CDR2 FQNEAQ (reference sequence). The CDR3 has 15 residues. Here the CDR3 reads CASSSLGASKETQYF. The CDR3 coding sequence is TGTGCCAGCAGCTCCTTGGGAGCATCCAAAGAGACCCAGTACTTC.

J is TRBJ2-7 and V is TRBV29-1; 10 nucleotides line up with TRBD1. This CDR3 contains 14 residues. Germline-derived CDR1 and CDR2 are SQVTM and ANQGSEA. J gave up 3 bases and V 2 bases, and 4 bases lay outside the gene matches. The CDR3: CSVESGTGVYEQYF. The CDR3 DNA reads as TGCAGCGTTGAATCCGGGACAGGGGTCTACGAGCAGTACTTC.

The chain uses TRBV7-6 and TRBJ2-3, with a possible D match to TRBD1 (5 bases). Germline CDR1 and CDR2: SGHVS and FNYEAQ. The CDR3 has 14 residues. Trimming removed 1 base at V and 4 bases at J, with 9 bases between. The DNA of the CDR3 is TGTGCCAGCAGCTTAGATGGGGCCGCAGATACGCAGTATTTT. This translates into CASSLDGAADTQYF.

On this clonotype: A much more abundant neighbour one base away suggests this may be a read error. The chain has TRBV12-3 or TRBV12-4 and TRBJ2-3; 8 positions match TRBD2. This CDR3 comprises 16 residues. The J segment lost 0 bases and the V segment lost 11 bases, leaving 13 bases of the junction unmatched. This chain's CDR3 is CAGTNSASGSTDTQYF. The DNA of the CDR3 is TGTGCCGGCACCAATTCGGCTAGCGGGAGCACAGATACGCAGTATTTT.

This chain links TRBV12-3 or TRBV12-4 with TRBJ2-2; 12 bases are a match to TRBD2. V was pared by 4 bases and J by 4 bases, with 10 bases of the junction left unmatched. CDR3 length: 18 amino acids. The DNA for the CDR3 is TGTGCCAGCAGTTCCGACCTTCTAGCGGGAGGGATCACCGGGGAGCTGTTTTTT. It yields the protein CASSSDLLAGGITGELFF.

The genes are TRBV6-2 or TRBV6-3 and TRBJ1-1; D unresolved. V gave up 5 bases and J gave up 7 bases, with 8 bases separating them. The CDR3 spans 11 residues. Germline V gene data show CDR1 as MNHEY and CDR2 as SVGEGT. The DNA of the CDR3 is TGTGCCAGCAGTGGGATATTTGAAGCTTTCTTT. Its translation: CASSGIFEAFF.

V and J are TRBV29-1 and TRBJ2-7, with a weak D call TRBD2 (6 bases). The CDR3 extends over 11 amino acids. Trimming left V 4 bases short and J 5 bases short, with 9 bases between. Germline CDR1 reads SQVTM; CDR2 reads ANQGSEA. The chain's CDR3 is CSVGEVNEQYF. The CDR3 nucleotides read TGCAGCGTTGGGGAGGTCAACGAGCAGTACTTC.

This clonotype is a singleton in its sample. For the CDR3, the DNA is TGTGCCAGCAGCCCTCTCCCCCAGGGACCCAGGGGGAACACTGAAGCTTTCTTT. It translates to CASSPLPQGPRGNTEAFF. The chain combines TRBV7-6 with TRBJ1-1; maybe TRBD1 (6 bases). V was shortened by 5 bases and J by 1 base, with 23 bases between the two germline ends. This CDR3 has 18 amino acids. Germline assignment: CDR1 SGHVS and CDR2 FNYEAQ.

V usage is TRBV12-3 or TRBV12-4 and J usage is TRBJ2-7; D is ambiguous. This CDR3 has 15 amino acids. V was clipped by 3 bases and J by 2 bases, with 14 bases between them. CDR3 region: CASSFRRYDTYEQYF. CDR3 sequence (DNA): TGTGCCAGCAGTTTCAGGCGGTATGACACCTACGAGCAGTACTTC.

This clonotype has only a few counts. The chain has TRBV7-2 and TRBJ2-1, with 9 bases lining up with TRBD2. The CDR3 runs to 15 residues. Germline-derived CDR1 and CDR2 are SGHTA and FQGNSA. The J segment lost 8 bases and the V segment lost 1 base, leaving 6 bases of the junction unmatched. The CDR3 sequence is CASSLGGRALDEQFF. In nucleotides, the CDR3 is TGTGCCAGCAGCTTAGGCGGGAGGGCCTTAGATGAGCAGTTCTTC. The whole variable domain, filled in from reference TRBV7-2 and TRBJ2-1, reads GAGVSQSPSNKVTEKGKDVELRCDPISGHTALYWYRQSLGQGLEFLIYFQGNSAPDKSGLPSDRFSAERTGGSVSTLTIQRTQQEDSAVYLCASSLGGRALDEQFFGPGTRLTVL.

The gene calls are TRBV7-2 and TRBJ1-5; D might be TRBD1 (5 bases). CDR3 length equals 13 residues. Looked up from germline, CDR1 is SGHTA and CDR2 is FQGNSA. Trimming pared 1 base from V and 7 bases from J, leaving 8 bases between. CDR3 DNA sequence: TGTGCCAGCAGCTTAGAGACAGTCCAGCCCCAGCATTTT. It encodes CASSLETVQPQHF.

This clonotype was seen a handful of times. The CDR3 is CASSPGGRNEQFF. CDR3 nucleotide sequence: TGTGCCAGCAGCCCTGGCGGGAGAAACGAGCAGTTCTTC. The rearrangement joins TRBV7-2 to TRBJ2-1; 7 bases align to TRBD2. Losses at the gene ends were 5 bases for V and 10 bases for J; bases not matched to a gene: 8. CDR3 size: 13 residues. The germline V gene encodes CDR1 SGHTA and CDR2 FQGNSA.

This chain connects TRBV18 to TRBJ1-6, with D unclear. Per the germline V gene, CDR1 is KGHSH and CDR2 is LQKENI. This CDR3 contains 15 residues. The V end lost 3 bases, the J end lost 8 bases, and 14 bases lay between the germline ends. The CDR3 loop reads CASSPAVFGDSPLHF. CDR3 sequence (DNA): TGTGCCAGCTCACCGGCAGTATTCGGGGATTCACCCCTCCACTTT.

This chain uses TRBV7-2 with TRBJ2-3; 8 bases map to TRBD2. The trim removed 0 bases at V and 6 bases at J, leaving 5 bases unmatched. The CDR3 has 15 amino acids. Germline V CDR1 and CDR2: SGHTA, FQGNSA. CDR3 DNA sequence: TGTGCCAGCAGCTTAGCCGGGACTAGTATGGATACGCAGTATTTT. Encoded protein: CASSLAGTSMDTQYF.

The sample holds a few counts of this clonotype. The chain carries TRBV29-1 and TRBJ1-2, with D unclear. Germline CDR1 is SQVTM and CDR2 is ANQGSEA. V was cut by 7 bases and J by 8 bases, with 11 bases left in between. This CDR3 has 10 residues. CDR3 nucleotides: TGCAGCGGTTACTTGGGAGGCTACACCTTC. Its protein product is CSGYLGGYTF. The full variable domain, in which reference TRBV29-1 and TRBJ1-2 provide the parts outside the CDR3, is SAVISQKPSRDICQRGTSLTIQCQVDSQVTMMFWYRQQPGQSLTLIATANQGSEATYESGFVIDKFPISRPNLTFSTLTVSNMSPEDSSIYLCSGYLGGYTFGSGTRLTVV.

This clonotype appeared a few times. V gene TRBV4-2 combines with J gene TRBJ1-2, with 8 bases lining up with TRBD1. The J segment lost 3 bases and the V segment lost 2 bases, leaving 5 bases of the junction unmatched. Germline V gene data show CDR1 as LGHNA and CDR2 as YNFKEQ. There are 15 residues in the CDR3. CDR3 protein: CASSQNPGQDYGYTF. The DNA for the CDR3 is TGTGCCAGCAGCCAAAACCCGGGACAGGACTATGGCTACACCTTC.

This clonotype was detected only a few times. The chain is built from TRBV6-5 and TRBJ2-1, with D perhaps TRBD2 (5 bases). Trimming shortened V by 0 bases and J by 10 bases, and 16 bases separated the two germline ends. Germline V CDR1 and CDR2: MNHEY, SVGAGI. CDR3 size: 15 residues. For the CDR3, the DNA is TGTGCCAGCAGTTACTCAAGACTCTACCCGGGGGAGCAGTTCTTC. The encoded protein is CASSYSRLYPGEQFF.

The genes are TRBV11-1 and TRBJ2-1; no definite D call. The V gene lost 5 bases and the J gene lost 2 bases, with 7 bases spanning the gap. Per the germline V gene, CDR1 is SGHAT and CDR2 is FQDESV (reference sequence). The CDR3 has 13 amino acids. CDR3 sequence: CASSQKPYNEQFF. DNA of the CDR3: TGTGCCAGCAGCCAGAAGCCCTACAATGAGCAGTTCTTC.

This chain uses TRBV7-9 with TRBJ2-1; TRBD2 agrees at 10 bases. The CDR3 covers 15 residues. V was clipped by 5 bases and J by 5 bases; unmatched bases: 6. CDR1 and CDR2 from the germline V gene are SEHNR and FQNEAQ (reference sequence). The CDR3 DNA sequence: TGTGCCAGCAGCCCTAGCGGGAGTGGCCACAATGAGCAGTTCTTC. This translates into CASSPSGSGHNEQFF.

The CDR3 DNA is TGCGCCAGCAGCTTACTAGCGCCGGGGGATGAGCAGTACTTC. The encoded protein is CASSLLAPGDEQYF. This rearrangement joins TRBV5-1 to TRBJ2-5; 7 bases fit TRBD2. The CDR3 runs 14 residues. The V gene's germline CDR1 is SGHRS and CDR2 YFSETQ. V lost 2 bases to trimming and J lost 11 bases; unmatched junction nucleotides: 12.

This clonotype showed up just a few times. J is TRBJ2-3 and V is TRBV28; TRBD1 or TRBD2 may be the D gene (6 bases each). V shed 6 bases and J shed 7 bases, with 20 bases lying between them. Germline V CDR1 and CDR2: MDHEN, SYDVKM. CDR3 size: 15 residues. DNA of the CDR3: TGTGCCAGCAGGGCGGACAGACTAGGGACATATACGCAGTATTTT. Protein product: CASRADRLGTYTQYF.

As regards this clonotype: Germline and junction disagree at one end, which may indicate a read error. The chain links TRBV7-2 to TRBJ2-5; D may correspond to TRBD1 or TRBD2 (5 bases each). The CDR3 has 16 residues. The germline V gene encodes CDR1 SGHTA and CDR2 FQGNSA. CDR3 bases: TGTGCCAGCAGCTTTGGACTGTTCTCGGCCAGGGAGACCCCGTACTTC. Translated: CASSFGLFSARETPYF. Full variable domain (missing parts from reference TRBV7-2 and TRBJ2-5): GAGVSQSPSNKVTEKGKDVELRCDPISGHTALYWYRQSLGQGLEFLIYFQGNSAPDKSGLPSDRFSAERTGGSVSTLTIQRTQQEDSAVYLCASSFGLFSARETPYFGPGTRLLVL.

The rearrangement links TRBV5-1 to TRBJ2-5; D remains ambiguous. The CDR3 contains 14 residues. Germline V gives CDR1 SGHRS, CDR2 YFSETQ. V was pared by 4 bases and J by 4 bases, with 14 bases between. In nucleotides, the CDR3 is TGCGCCAGCAGCGTGTACTCTTCGGTAGAGACCCAGTACTTC. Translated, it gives CASSVYSSVETQYF.